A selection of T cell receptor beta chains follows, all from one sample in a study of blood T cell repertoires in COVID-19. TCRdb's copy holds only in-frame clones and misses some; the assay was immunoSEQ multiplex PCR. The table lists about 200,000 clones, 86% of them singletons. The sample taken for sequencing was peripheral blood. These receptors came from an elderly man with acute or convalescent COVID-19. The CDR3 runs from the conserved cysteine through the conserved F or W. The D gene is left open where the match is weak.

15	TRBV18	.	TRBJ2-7	TGTGCCAGCTCACTGGGACAACCCGGAACTTACGAGCAGTACTTC	CASSLGQPGTYEQYF
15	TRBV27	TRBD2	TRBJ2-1	TGTGCCAGCAGTTTAGGACTAGCGGGAGGGTTTGAGCAGTTCTTC	CASSLGLAGGFEQFF
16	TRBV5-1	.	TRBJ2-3	TGCGCCAGCAGCTTGGTAGCCCCGCCGAGCACAGATACGCAGTATTTT	CASSLVAPPSTDTQYF
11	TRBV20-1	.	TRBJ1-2	TGCAGTCCTGACACTAACTATGGCTACACCTTC	CSPDTNYGYTF
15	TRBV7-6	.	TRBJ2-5	TGTGCCAGCAGCTTAGCGGGGCAGGGGAGAGAGACCCAGTACTTC	CASSLAGQGRETQYF
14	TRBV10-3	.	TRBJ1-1	TGTGCCATCAGTGATCAGGGGAAGAACACTGAAGCTTTCTTT	CAISDQGKNTEAFF
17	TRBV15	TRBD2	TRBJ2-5	TGTGCCACCAGCAGAGGGTTGGCTAGCGGGAGGATAGAGACCCAGTACTTC	CATSRGLASGRIETQYF
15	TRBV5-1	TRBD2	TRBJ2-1	TGCGCCAGCAGCCTCGGGACTAGCGGGTACAATGAGCAGTTCTTC	CASSLGTSGYNEQFF
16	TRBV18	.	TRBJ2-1	TGTGCCAGCTCACCACGCGGCGGGATAAGCTACAATGAGCAGTTCTTC	CASSPRGGISYNEQFF
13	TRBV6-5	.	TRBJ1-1	TGTGCCAGCAGTTCACAGGGATCCACTGAAGCTTTCTTT	CASSSQGSTEAFF
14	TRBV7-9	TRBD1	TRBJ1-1	TGTGCCAGCAGCCCCCCCACAGGGGCCACTGAAGCTTTCTTT	CASSPPTGATEAFF
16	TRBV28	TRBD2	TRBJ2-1	TGTGCCAGCAGCTACACGGGGCCTAGCGGGAGGGCCGGGCAGTTCTTC	CASSYTGPSGRAGQFF
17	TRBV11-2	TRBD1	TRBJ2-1	TGTGCCAGCAGCTCTAGGGTCGGGGACAGGGGTACCAATGAGCAGTTCTTC	CASSSRVGDRGTNEQFF
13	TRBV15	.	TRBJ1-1	TGTGCCACCAGCGGTGACTGGGGGGCTGAAGCTTTCTTT	CATSGDWGAEAFF
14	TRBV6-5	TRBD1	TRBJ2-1	TGTGCCAGCGTGGGACAGGGTCGGGGGAATGAGCAGTTCTTC	CASVGQGRGNEQFF
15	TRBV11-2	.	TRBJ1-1	TGTGCCAGCAGCCCCGGACTGCTTCGGGGCACTGAAGCTTTCTTT	CASSPGLLRGTEAFF
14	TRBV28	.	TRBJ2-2	TGTGCCAGCGCGGAGGGCGTAACGCCCGGGGAGCTGTTTTTT	CASAEGVTPGELFF
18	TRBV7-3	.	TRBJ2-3	TGTGCCAGCAGCTTATACCCCTGGGTGCGGGGTTACACAGATACGCAGTATTTT	CASSLYPWVRGYTDTQYF
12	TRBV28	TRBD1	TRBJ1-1	TGTGCCAGCAGTACAGACAGGGTGAAGGCTTTCTTT	CASSTDRVKAFF
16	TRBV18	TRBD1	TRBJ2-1	TGTGCCAGCTCACCACGCCAAGGACAGGGGAATACTGGGCAGTTCTTC	CASSPRQGQGNTGQFF
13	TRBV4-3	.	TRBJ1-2	TGCGCCAGCAGCCCCTTCAGACAGTCTGGCTACACCTTC	CASSPFRQSGYTF